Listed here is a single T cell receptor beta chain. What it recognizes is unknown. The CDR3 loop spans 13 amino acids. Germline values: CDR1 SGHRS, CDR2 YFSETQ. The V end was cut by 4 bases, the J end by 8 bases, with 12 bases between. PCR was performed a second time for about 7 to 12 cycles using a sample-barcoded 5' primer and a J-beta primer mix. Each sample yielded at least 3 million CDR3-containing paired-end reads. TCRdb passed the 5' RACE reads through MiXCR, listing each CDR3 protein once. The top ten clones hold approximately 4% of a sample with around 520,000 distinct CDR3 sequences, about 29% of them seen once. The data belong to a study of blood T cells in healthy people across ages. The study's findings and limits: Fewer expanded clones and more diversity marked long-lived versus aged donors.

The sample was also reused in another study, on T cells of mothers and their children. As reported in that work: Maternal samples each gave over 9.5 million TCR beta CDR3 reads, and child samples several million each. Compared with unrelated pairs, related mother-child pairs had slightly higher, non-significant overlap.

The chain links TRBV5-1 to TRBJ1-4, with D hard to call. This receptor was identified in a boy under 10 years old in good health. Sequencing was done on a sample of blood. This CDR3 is CASSRWVGEKLFF. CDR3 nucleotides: TGCGCCAGCAGCCGATGGGTTGGCGAAAAACTGTTTTTT.